The 32 T cell receptor beta chains in this list originate from one sample, sequenced in a study of beta chain features in type 1 diabetes. No antigen has been assigned to these receptors. The whole isolated RNA underwent reverse transcription, so sequencing captured expressed TCRB transcripts. Repertoires were generated with immunoSEQ multiplex PCR, while TCRdb's copy carries only in-frame clones and drops some. Of about 640,000 clones listed, around 11% are singletons. Study-wide findings and caveats: Significant though moderate, a shortening of TCRB CDR3s appeared in all four CD4+ subsets of Type 1 diabetes patients.

The source material was naive CD4+ T cells from blood. The origin of the receptors is a man between 25 and 39 years old with type 1 diabetes.

The V gene is TRBV19, the J gene TRBJ1-1, with a tentative D call TRBD1 (5 bases). V was trimmed by 6 bases and J by 4 bases, leaving 12 bases between them. Germline V lookup: CDR1 LNHDA, CDR2 SQIVND (reference sequence). The length of the CDR3 is 13 residues. Here the CDR3 reads CASSGAGGTEAFF. The CDR3 bases are TGTGCCAGTAGCGGAGCGGGGGGCACTGAAGCTTTCTTT.

This clone showed up just a few times. The chain uses TRBV4-2 and TRBJ2-3, with no clear D. Trimming left V 0 bases short and J 0 bases short, with 7 bases between. Germline lookup yields CDR1 LGHNA and CDR2 YNFKEQ. This CDR3 is built from 15 residues. CDR3: CASSQDWASTDTQYF. In nucleotides, the CDR3 is TGTGCCAGCAGCCAAGATTGGGCTAGCACAGATACGCAGTATTTT.

This clone was seen a few times. This chain connects TRBV7-2 to TRBJ2-7, with TRBD2 identical over 11 bases. Looked up from germline, CDR1 is SGHTA and CDR2 is FQGNSA. Losses at the gene ends were 4 bases for V and 0 bases for J; bases not matched to a gene: 5. The CDR3 contains 16 residues. The CDR3 reads CASSSRLAGLSYEQYF. CDR3 in DNA: TGTGCCAGCAGCTCCCGACTAGCGGGACTCTCCTACGAGCAGTACTTC.

The chain carries TRBV9 and TRBJ2-2; D tentatively reads TRBD1 or TRBD2 (6 bases each). This CDR3 has 17 amino acids. V lost 3 bases, J lost 5 bases, and 20 bases lay in between. Germline assignment: CDR1 SGDLS and CDR2 YYNGEE. CDR3 sequence reads: CASSATPGRTVTGELFF. The CDR3, as DNA: TGTGCCAGCAGCGCCACCCCAGGGAGGACAGTAACCGGGGAGCTGTTTTTT. Drawing the rest from reference TRBV9 and TRBJ2-2, the complete variable domain is DSGVTQTPKHLITATGQRVTLRCSPRSGDLSVYWYQQSLDQGLQFLIQYYNGEERAKGNILERFSAQQFPDLHSELNLSSLELGDSALYFCASSATPGRTVTGELFFGEGSRLTVL.

This clone has only a few counts. The J gene is TRBJ2-7, the V gene TRBV7-2; maybe TRBD1 (5 bases). The CDR3 is made up of 16 amino acids. CDR1 is SGHTA and CDR2 is FQGNSA in the germline V gene. Trimming pared 1 base from V and 7 bases from J, leaving 20 bases between. CDR3 bases: TGTGCCAGCAGCTTAGGGGTTTCAGGGTTTCAGTCGGAGCAGTACTTC. This gives the protein CASSLGVSGFQSEQYF.

This clone showed up just a few times. The J gene is TRBJ1-4, the V gene TRBV5-1, with D unclear. This CDR3 contains 15 residues. The germline V gene has CDR1 SGHRS and CDR2 YFSETQ. Trimming left V 7 bases short and J 0 bases short, with 13 bases between. This CDR3 reads CASGTGRATNEKLFF. In nucleotides, the CDR3 is TGCGCCAGCGGTACGGGTCGTGCAACTAATGAAAAACTGTTTTTT.

This clone has only a few counts. This chain connects TRBV30 to TRBJ2-3, with D possibly TRBD2 on 7 matching bases. V was cut by 1 base and J by 8 bases, with 16 bases left in between. Germline-derived CDR1 and CDR2 are GTSNPN and SVGIG (reference sequence). The CDR3 runs 14 residues. As DNA, the CDR3 is TGTGCCTGGAGTGAGGGAGGGGGGGTGGCTACGCAGTATTTT. It yields the protein CAWSEGGGVATQYF.

The genes are TRBV10-3 and TRBJ2-5; 9 nucleotides align to TRBD1. The germline gives CDR1 ENHRY, CDR2 SYGVKD. The V gene end was trimmed by 6 bases and the J gene end by 1 base; junction bases not matched to a gene: 3. This CDR3 spans 14 amino acids. The CDR3 here is CAIRRGQGQETQYF. The DNA of the CDR3 is TGTGCCATCAGAAGGGGACAGGGCCAAGAGACCCAGTACTTC.

This clone appeared a few times. The chain employs TRBV7-2 and TRBJ2-7; 9 bases are a match to TRBD1. Per the germline V gene, CDR1 is SGHTA and CDR2 is FQGNSA. This CDR3 has 16 residues. Trimming cost V 5 bases and J 6 bases; bases outside gene matches: 14. The CDR3, as DNA: TGTGCCAGCAGCCCCTTAACCGGGACAGGGACGGGCGAGCAGTACTTC. Protein: CASSPLTGTGTGEQYF.

This clone was counted a few times. V usage is TRBV27 and J usage is TRBJ1-5, with D unclear. The germline V and J ends were trimmed by 6 bases and 4 bases, with 10 bases remaining between them. There are 13 residues in the CDR3. The germline V gene encodes CDR1 MNHEY and CDR2 SMNVEV (reference sequence). The CDR3 loop is CASSPTINQPQHF. The CDR3, as DNA: TGTGCCAGCAGCCCGACCATTAATCAGCCCCAGCATTTT.

This clone was found a few times. The chain recombines TRBV30 with TRBJ2-5; D not resolved. The ends were cut back, 3 bases at V and 5 bases at J, with 10 bases in the middle. Germline V gene lookup returns CDR1 GTSNPN and CDR2 SVGIG (reference sequence). The CDR3 has 12 residues. CDR3 nucleotides: TGTGCCTGGAGCGTGGGTTTGGAGACCCAGTACTTC. This encodes CAWSVGLETQYF.

V gene TRBV5-1 combines with J gene TRBJ2-7; a possible D gene is TRBD1 (5 bases). CDR3 length: 12 amino acids. The V end was cut by 4 bases, the J end by 3 bases, with 8 bases between. The germline V gene has CDR1 SGHRS and CDR2 YFSETQ. The CDR3 DNA reads TGCGCCAGCAGCAAGACAGACTACGAGCAGTACTTC. Translated: CASSKTDYEQYF.

This rearrangement joins TRBV6-1 to TRBJ2-7; 7 nucleotides agree with TRBD1. Per the germline V gene, CDR1 is MNHNS and CDR2 is SASEGT. The V and J ends lost 6 bases and 3 bases, in that order; junction bases with no gene match: 8. CDR3 length: 14 amino acids. CDR3 in amino acids: CASSPPGTVYEQYF. The CDR3 DNA follows: TGTGCCAGCAGCCCCCCCGGGACAGTCTACGAGCAGTACTTC.

This chain connects TRBV6-5 to TRBJ1-6; D is uncertain. Germline-derived CDR1 and CDR2 are MNHEY and SVGAGI. With 8 bases removed from V and 1 base from J, the gap between germline ends came to 9 bases. The CDR3 sequence is 14 residues long. The CDR3 coding sequence is TGTGCCAGCTGGGCGGAGTCCTATAATTCACCCCTCCACTTT. As protein: CASWAESYNSPLHF.

The chain uses TRBV7-2 and TRBJ1-1; D uncertain. V gave up 5 bases and J gave up 1 base, with 14 bases separating them. Germline lookup yields CDR1 SGHTA and CDR2 FQGNSA. There are 15 residues in the CDR3. The CDR3 coding sequence is TGTGCCAGCAGCCCCACACGGGCCGAGAACACTGAAGCTTTCTTT. It translates to CASSPTRAENTEAFF.

The genes are TRBV6-1 and TRBJ2-5; a possible D gene is TRBD2 (6 bases). This CDR3 spans 13 amino acids. Germline-derived CDR1 and CDR2 are MNHNS and SASEGT. The V end lost 3 bases, the J end lost 5 bases, and 10 bases lay between the germline ends. CDR3 amino acids: CASSEGGMETQYF. CDR3 bases: TGTGCCAGCAGTGAGGGCGGGATGGAGACCCAGTACTTC.

Only a few counts were recorded for this clone. In DNA form, the CDR3 reads TGTGCCAGCAGCCAAGGCAGGGGGCGCCGCTTCGGCGGGGAGCTGTTTTTT. It codes for CASSQGRGRRFGGELFF. The chain has TRBV4-2 and TRBJ2-2; 8 nucleotides match TRBD1. The CDR3 has 17 residues. CDR1 is LGHNA, CDR2 YNFKEQ, per germline. V shed 1 base, J shed 7 bases, and the junction held 11 bases outside the gene matches.

This clone was detected a few times. This chain links TRBV2 with TRBJ2-1; D may be TRBD1 or TRBD2 (5 bases each). Germline loops: CDR1 SNHLY, CDR2 FYNNEI. The CDR3 contains 12 residues. The V end lost 6 bases, the J end lost 15 bases, and 18 bases lay between the germline ends. The CDR3 loop is CASRKDTGRGFF. DNA of the CDR3: TGTGCCAGCAGGAAAGATACGGGACGAGGGTTCTTC.

The V gene is TRBV14, the J gene TRBJ1-6, with TRBD1 as a possible D gene (6 bases). The CDR3 contains 16 residues. Trimming pared 4 bases from V and 4 bases from J, leaving 14 bases between. Per the germline V gene, CDR1 is SGHDN and CDR2 is FVKESK. The chain's CDR3 is CASSPTRGQYNSPLHF. The CDR3 coding sequence is TGTGCCAGCAGCCCGACTAGGGGACAATATAATTCACCCCTCCACTTT.

This clone was seen more than once but under ten times. The chain combines TRBV5-1 with TRBJ1-1, with a tentative D call TRBD1 (5 bases). The germline CDR1 and CDR2 sequences are SGHRS and YFSETQ. V was cut by 0 bases and J by 4 bases, with 7 bases left in between. The CDR3 loop spans 13 amino acids. In DNA form, the CDR3 reads TGCGCCAGCAGCTTGGACGGGGGCACTGAAGCTTTCTTT. This translates into CASSLDGGTEAFF.

This clone was counted only a few times. The chain combines TRBV15 with TRBJ1-5; 7 bases line up with TRBD1. In germline, CDR1 is LNHNV, CDR2 YYDKDF (reference sequence). The CDR3 runs to 17 residues. V lost 1 base to trimming and J lost 0 bases; unmatched junction nucleotides: 6. The DNA of the CDR3 is TGTGCCACCAGCAGAGCCTGGACAGGCGATAGCAATCAGCCCCAGCATTTT. It is translated as CATSRAWTGDSNQPQHF. The full variable domain, its missing parts supplied by reference TRBV15 and TRBJ1-5, is DAMVIQNPRYQVTQFGKPVTLSCSQTLNHNVMYWYQQKSSQAPKLLFHYYDKDFNNEADTPDNFQSRRPNTSFCFLDIRSPGLGDTAMYLCATSRAWTGDSNQPQHFGDGTRLSIL.

This chain joins TRBV30 and TRBJ2-7; no reliable D call. Per the germline V gene, CDR1 is GTSNPN and CDR2 is SVGIG (reference sequence). The CDR3 has 11 residues. Trimming stripped 4 bases from V and 5 bases from J, with 9 bases between. CDR3 nucleotides: TGTGCCTGGACCCGCAGCCACGAGCAGTACTTC. It is translated as CAWTRSHEQYF.

V is TRBV4-3 and J is TRBJ1-2; tentatively, D is TRBD1 (6 bases). The germline V gene encodes CDR1 LGHNA and CDR2 YSLEER. Trimming took 1 base from V and 2 from J, leaving 11 bases between them. The CDR3 covers 15 residues. The CDR3 DNA sequence: TGCGCCAGCAGCCAAGGTCGGGGGCGCAACTATGGCTACACCTTC. Its translation: CASSQGRGRNYGYTF.

The rearrangement links TRBV9 to TRBJ1-6, with 10 nucleotides matching TRBD1. This CDR3 spans 15 amino acids. The V gene end was trimmed by 3 bases and the J gene end by 7 bases; junction bases not matched to a gene: 4. Germline V lookup: CDR1 SGDLS, CDR2 YYNGEE. The DNA of the CDR3 is TGTGCCAGCAGCGGGGGGACAGGGGACAATTCACCCCTCCACTTT. This sequence encodes CASSGGTGDNSPLHF.

This chain uses TRBV11-3 with TRBJ2-5; D unclear. Trimming removed 5 bases at V and 5 bases at J, with 12 bases between. CDR1 is SGHNT and CDR2 is YENEEA in the germline V gene. The CDR3 sequence is 13 residues long. CDR3 DNA: TGTGCCAGCAGCAGCATGGGCGCGGAGACCCAGTACTTC. This codes for CASSSMGAETQYF.

A few counts support this clone. The chain joins TRBV25-1 to TRBJ2-1; 7 nucleotides match TRBD1. V was pared by 3 bases and J by 0 bases, with 5 bases of the junction left unmatched. Germline CDR1 MGHDK, CDR2 SYGVNS. The CDR3 runs to 16 residues. CDR3 sequence (DNA): TGTGCCAGCAGTGACCCCGGGACAGCCTCCTACAATGAGCAGTTCTTC. Protein: CASSDPGTASYNEQFF. The full variable domain, rest sourced from reference TRBV25-1 and TRBJ2-1, is EADIYQTPRYLVIGTGKKITLECSQTMGHDKMYWYQQDPGMELHLIHYSYGVNSTEKGDLSSESTVSRIRTEHFPLTLESARPSHTSQYLCASSDPGTASYNEQFFGPGTRLTVL.

As for this clone: The same CDR3 arises from other DNA sequences in this sample as well. V usage is TRBV28 and J usage is TRBJ2-6; the D gene could be TRBD1 or TRBD2 (5 bases each). Trimming cost V 6 bases and J 3 bases, with 12 bases left between them. Germline CDR1 reads MDHEN; CDR2 reads SYDVKM. CDR3 length: 15 residues. The CDR3 DNA sequence: TGTGCCAGCAGCCTTGGGGGTGGTGGGGCCAACGTCCTGACTTTC. This gives the protein CASSLGGGGANVLTF.

The chain links TRBV5-6 to TRBJ1-3; 7 bases agree with TRBD1. CDR3 length equals 17 residues. Germline assignment: CDR1 SGHDT and CDR2 YYEEEE. V trimming: 3 bases; J trimming: 0 bases; junction bases outside the gene matches: 9. In DNA form, the CDR3 reads TGTGCCAGCAGCTCGATCCCGACAGGGATCTCTGGAAACACCATATATTTT. It specifies CASSSIPTGISGNTIYF.

The chain joins TRBV9 to TRBJ1-4, with D unresolved. The CDR3 has 13 amino acids. Germline V gives CDR1 SGDLS, CDR2 YYNGEE. The V end was cut by 0 bases, the J end by 10 bases, with 10 bases between. CDR3 in amino acids: CASSVVPGGKLFF. CDR3 coding DNA: TGTGCCAGCAGCGTAGTCCCTGGAGGAAAACTGTTTTTT. Drawing the rest from reference TRBV9 and TRBJ1-4, the complete variable domain is DSGVTQTPKHLITATGQRVTLRCSPRSGDLSVYWYQQSLDQGLQFLIQYYNGEERAKGNILERFSAQQFPDLHSELNLSSLELGDSALYFCASSVVPGGKLFFGSGTQLSVL.

This clone occurred a few times. This chain connects TRBV11-2 to TRBJ2-1, with 11 bases lining up with TRBD2. The germline gives CDR1 SGHAT, CDR2 FQNNGV. V gave up 5 bases and J gave up 7 bases; unmatched junction bases: 10. The CDR3 is made up of 16 amino acids. CDR3 DNA: TGTGCCAGCAGCAGAATAGCGGGGGGGCGAAGGAATGAGCAGTTCTTC. This encodes CASSRIAGGRRNEQFF.

A few counts support this clone. The J gene is TRBJ1-4, the V gene TRBV7-2, with D possibly being TRBD1 (6 bases). Between the trimmed V and J ends, which lost 5 bases and 9 bases, there was a span of 16 bases. This CDR3 has 14 amino acids. CDR1 and CDR2 (germline): SGHTA, FQGNSA. In DNA, the CDR3 is TGTGCCAGCAGCACGAATCTTGGACAGAAAAAACTGTTTTTT. Encoded protein: CASSTNLGQKKLFF.

This clone showed up just a few times. The J gene is TRBJ1-4, the V gene TRBV2, with D possibly being TRBD1 (5 bases). This CDR3 is 15 amino acids long. V lost 0 bases and J lost 7, with 12 bases in between. The germline CDR1 and CDR2 sequences are SNHLY and FYNNEI. The CDR3 DNA reads as TGTGCCAGCAGTGAAGCAGCAGGTGGGGGTGAAAAACTGTTTTTT. Protein sequence: CASSEAAGGGEKLFF. The full variable domain, rest sourced from reference TRBV2 and TRBJ1-4, is EPEVTQTPSHQVTQMGQEVILRCVPISNHLYFYWYRQILGQKVEFLVSFYNNEISEKSEIFDDQFSVERPDGSNFTLKIRSTKLEDSAMYFCASSEAAGGGEKLFFGSGTQLSVL.